The clone carrying this T cell receptor beta chain was seen only a few times. Its antigen is still unknown. Construction of the TCRbeta library involved unique molecular identifiers. TCRdb re-derived calls from the PCR reads in MiXCR, one entry per CDR3 protein. The sample has 500,000 to 600,000 distinct CDR3 sequences; over 25% are singletons. These data originate in a study of T-cell reconstitution after alpha-beta-depleted transplantation in children. The CDR3 spans 16 residues. Trimming cost V 6 bases and J 3 bases, with 19 bases left between them. Per germline, CDR1 SGHRS and CDR2 YFSETQ. Study results and limitations: Surviving thymic progenitors and recipient T cells were the source of high TCRbeta diversity at day 60 in some patients.

This clonotype originated in a boy under two years old with Wiskott-Aldrich syndrome, due to receive a stem cell transplant. The genes are TRBV5-1 and TRBJ2-1; the D gene could be TRBD1 or TRBD2 (5 bases each). Sample: PBMCs, taken before TCRalphabeta/CD19-depleted stem cell transplant. The CDR3 here is CASNLLGPDYYNEQFF. The CDR3 DNA follows: TGCGCCAGCAACCTCTTGGGGCCAGACTACTACAATGAGCAGTTCTTC.